The 13 T cell receptor beta chains presented below share a single source sample, sequenced in a study of identical twins. TCRdb analysed the 5' RACE reads with MiXCR anew, one entry per CDR3 protein. Altogether about 250,000 distinct CDR3 sequences are present, over 11% being singletons, with the ten largest covering 8.8%. The sequencing input was memory (CD45RO+) T cells sorted from blood. These receptors all stem from a woman aged 18-29 years in good health.

The chain uses TRBV6-5 and TRBJ2-3, with D possibly being TRBD2 (6 bases). V gave up 0 bases and J gave up 3 bases, with 13 bases separating them. Germline-derived CDR1 and CDR2 are MNHEY and SVGAGI. The CDR3 sequence is 16 residues long. The CDR3 DNA is TGTGCCAGCAGTTACTCGCGGCCTAGCGTTACAGATACGCAGTATTTT. Amino acids: CASSYSRPSVTDTQYF.

The CDR3 here is CSASKAGELFF. CDR3 DNA: TGCAGTGCTAGTAAGGCCGGGGAGCTGTTTTTT. The genes are TRBV20-1 and TRBJ2-2, with no clear D. The length of the CDR3 is 11 residues. Trimming shortened V by 3 bases and J by 6 bases, and 5 bases separated the two germline ends. The germline gives CDR1 DFQATT, CDR2 SNEGSKA (reference sequence).

This clonotype was picked up a small number of times. The chain uses TRBV6-6 and TRBJ2-2, with no clear D. Trimming stripped 3 bases from V and 6 bases from J, with 8 bases between. The CDR3 covers 13 residues. Germline values: CDR1 MNHNY, CDR2 SVGAGI (reference sequence). In DNA, the CDR3 is TGTGCCAGCAGTTATACGAGACCCGGGGAGCTGTTTTTT. Protein: CASSYTRPGELFF.

This clonotype was detected many times. This sequence joins TRBV3-1 and TRBJ1-5; D is unclear. This CDR3 contains 15 residues. Trimming pared 2 bases from V and 8 bases from J, leaving 16 bases between. Per the germline V gene, CDR1 is LGHDT and CDR2 is YNNKEL (reference sequence). The CDR3 sequence: CASSQSRRTQEPQHF. The CDR3 DNA reads TGTGCCAGCAGCCAATCCCGACGGACCCAGGAGCCCCAGCATTTT.

The chain recombines TRBV5-1 with TRBJ2-3; a weak D match, TRBD1 (6 bases). Per the germline V gene, CDR1 is SGHRS and CDR2 is YFSETQ. This CDR3 region has 14 residues. V was cut by 0 bases and J by 3 bases, with 8 bases left in between. CDR3 in amino acids: CASSLDTGTDTQYF. In DNA form, the CDR3 reads TGCGCCAGCAGCTTGGATACAGGGACAGATACGCAGTATTTT.

In this sample, this clonotype turned up a few times. This rearrangement joins TRBV3-1 to TRBJ1-2, with no clear D. The CDR3 runs to 14 residues. Trimming cost V 2 bases and J 7 bases, with 14 bases left between them. The germline V gene encodes CDR1 LGHDT and CDR2 YNNKEL (reference sequence). In nucleotides, the CDR3 is TGTGCCAGCAGCCAATTTACCCTCGGGCGTGGCTACACCTTC. Translating gives CASSQFTLGRGYTF.

This clonotype was picked up one time. This chain connects TRBV27 to TRBJ2-7; D may be TRBD1 (5 bases). The CDR3 extends over 15 amino acids. Trimming removed 6 bases at V and 1 base at J, with 16 bases between. Germline values: CDR1 MNHEY, CDR2 SMNVEV (reference sequence). CDR3 in amino acids: CASRGLVGLSYEQYF. CDR3 coding DNA: TGTGCCAGCAGGGGGCTGGTAGGTTTGTCCTACGAGCAGTACTTC.

The rearrangement links TRBV7-9 to TRBJ2-7; D might be TRBD1 or TRBD2, each matching 5 bases. Germline assignment: CDR1 SEHNR and CDR2 FQNEAQ (reference sequence). The CDR3 sequence is 13 residues long. The germline V and J ends were trimmed by 3 bases and 2 bases, with 8 bases remaining between them. DNA for the CDR3: TGTGCCAGCAGCTTTATGGGGGCCTACGAGCAGTACTTC. Amino acid sequence: CASSFMGAYEQYF. The full variable domain, with the rest looked up from reference TRBV7-9 and TRBJ2-7, is DTGVSQNPRHKITKRGQNVTFRCDPISEHNRLYWYRQTLGQGPEFLTYFQNEAQLEKSRLLSDRFSAERPKGSFSTLEIQRTEQGDSAMYLCASSFMGAYEQYFGPGTRLTVT.

This clonotype was picked up a small number of times. CDR3 DNA sequence: TGTGCCAGCAGCCAACTAGGCGGCGGGGAGCTGTTTTTT. Encoded protein: CASSQLGGGELFF. V gene TRBV3-1 combines with J gene TRBJ2-2; D remains ambiguous. This CDR3 has 13 amino acids. CDR1 and CDR2 from the germline V gene are LGHDT and YNNKEL (reference sequence). Trimming took off 2 bases at V and 7 bases at J, with 8 bases between the two ends. Full variable domain (rest looked up from reference TRBV3-1 and TRBJ2-2): DTAVSQTPKYLVTQMGNDKSIKCEQNLGHDTMYWYKQDSKKFLKIMFSYNNKELIINETVPNRFSPKSPDKAHLNLHINSLELGDSAVYFCASSQLGGGELFFGEGSRLTVL.

This sequence joins TRBV13 and TRBJ2-5, with no clear D. Trimming shortened V by 6 bases and J by 1 base, and 9 bases separated the two germline ends. Germline CDR1 and CDR2: PRHDT and FYEKMQ (reference sequence). The length of the CDR3 is 13 residues. The CDR3 DNA is TGTGCCAGCAGTAAGGCGCCCCAAGAGACCCAGTACTTC. Residues: CASSKAPQETQYF.

V and J are TRBV5-1 and TRBJ2-2; the D gene is possibly TRBD2 (6 bases). V shed 2 bases and J shed 6 bases, with 14 bases lying between them. Germline V lookup: CDR1 SGHRS, CDR2 YFSETQ. This CDR3 has 15 residues. This chain's CDR3 is CASSFRLGGAGELFF. The CDR3 DNA is TGCGCCAGCAGCTTCCGACTAGGAGGCGCCGGGGAGCTGTTTTTT.

This clonotype was seen only a few times. The chain employs TRBV7-9 and TRBJ1-2, with D unclear. Trimming cost V 11 bases and J 10 bases, with 20 bases left between them. Looked up from germline, CDR1 is SEHNR and CDR2 is FQNEAQ (reference sequence). CDR3 size: 12 residues. The DNA of the CDR3 is TGTGCCGGCGGCTTAAGGAACTACAACTACACCTTC. It is translated as CAGGLRNYNYTF.

This clonotype was seen more than once but under ten times. The V gene is TRBV4-1, the J gene TRBJ1-6; possibly TRBD1 for D (6 bases). V was clipped by 0 bases and J by 8 bases, with 11 bases between them. CDR1 and CDR2 from the germline V gene are MGHRA and YSYEKL. CDR3 length: 15 residues. CDR3 loop: CASSQDQGRDSPLHF. The CDR3 bases are TGCGCCAGCAGCCAAGACCAGGGGAGGGATTCACCCCTCCACTTT.